This T cell receptor (beta chain) derives from a study of blood T cell repertoires in COVID-19. Study-wide background: Material from acute and convalescent COVID-19 was sourced from the United States, Italy and Spain.

The authors' processing: How many nucleated cells were present was estimated from reference gene primer amplification. Profiling relied on immunoSEQ multiplex PCR, and the TCRdb table lists in-frame clones only, not all of them. V and J calls and clone size come straight from that table; D and trimming were deduced from the DNA. The sample carries about 180,000 clones, 80% to 90% recorded once. The sample holds one count of this clone. The CDR3 is 13 residues long. Per germline, CDR1 SGHTS and CDR2 YDEGEE. Trimming cost V 5 bases and J 3 bases, with 12 bases left between them. Material: peripheral blood. The chain joins TRBV5-8 to TRBJ2-7; a weak D match, TRBD1 (5 bases). This receptor was obtained from a man between 18 and 35 years old who had recovered from COVID-19. CDR3 amino acids: CASSARVLYEQYF. Here the CDR3 DNA reads TGTGCCAGCAGTGCCAGGGTTCTCTACGAGCAGTACTTC.